The 22 T cell receptor beta chains presented below share a single source sample, sequenced in a study of cytomegalovirus exposure and HLA in healthy donors. The PCR employed 60 Vbeta primers together with 13 Jbeta primers. Clones were read by immunoSEQ multiplex PCR, and TCRdb kept only the in-frame ones, dropping some. The sample has about 98,000 clones, about 81% seen once. Sequencing input: PBMCs. These receptors were obtained from a man in his forties in good health and CMV-seronegative.

The rearrangement uses TRBV5-5 and TRBJ1-6, with D possibly matching TRBD1 (6 bases). From germline, CDR1 is SGHKS and CDR2 YYEKEE (reference sequence). This CDR3 is 15 amino acids long. Trimming took off 0 bases at V and 4 bases at J, with 8 bases between the two ends. The CDR3, as DNA: TGTGCCAGCAGCTTGGAACAGGGTTATAATTCACCCCTCCACTTT. It yields the protein CASSLEQGYNSPLHF.

Here the CDR3 DNA reads TGTGCCAGCAGCGTCCCGGGGGGGGAGTATAGTGAGCAGTTCTTC. Its protein product is CASSVPGGEYSEQFF. V usage is TRBV9 and J usage is TRBJ2-1; 8 positions match TRBD2. Germline trimming cut 2 bases from V and 9 bases from J; bases unmatched to any gene: 10. Germline V gene lookup returns CDR1 SGDLS and CDR2 YYNGEE. The CDR3 loop spans 15 amino acids.

The CDR3 here is CASSQDFRGYTF. CDR3 DNA sequence: TGCGCCAGCAGCCAAGATTTCCGGGGCTACACCTTC. The rearrangement uses TRBV4-1 and TRBJ1-2; no clear D. This CDR3 is built from 12 residues. CDR1 is MGHRA and CDR2 is YSYEKL in the germline V gene. V lost 0 bases and J 8 bases, leaving 7 bases between the germline ends.

CDR3 loop: CASSLGTLGGDTQYF. CDR3 bases: TGTGCCAGCAGCTTGGGGACTCTCGGTGGGGATACGCAGTATTTT. The chain recombines TRBV5-6 with TRBJ2-3, with D maybe TRBD2 (5 bases). This CDR3 has 15 amino acids. Per the germline V gene, CDR1 is SGHDT and CDR2 is YYEEEE. The V gene lost 0 bases and the J gene lost 6 bases, with 14 bases spanning the gap.

The chain links TRBV12-5 to TRBJ2-3, with TRBD1 matching over 8 bases. Trimming cost V 7 bases and J 2 bases; bases outside gene matches: 17. Germline lookup yields CDR1 LGHNT and CDR2 FRNRAP. The length of the CDR3 is 18 residues. The CDR3 nucleotides are TGTGCTAGTGAATGGGCAGGGGGCCGCCAACGAGACACAGATACGCAGTATTTT. It specifies CASEWAGGRQRDTDTQYF.

The chain links TRBV10-3 to TRBJ1-6; no clear D gene. V shed 3 bases and J shed 2 bases, with 5 bases lying between them. The CDR3 consists of 14 residues. In germline, CDR1 is ENHRY, CDR2 SYGVKD. The CDR3 region has the DNA TGTGCCATCAGTGATTCTACCTATAATTCACCCCTCCACTTT. Translated: CAISDSTYNSPLHF.

The chain combines TRBV5-1 with TRBJ2-3; 8 bases match TRBD1. V lost 4 bases and J lost 1; bases outside the gene matches: 2. CDR3 length: 14 residues. Germline CDR1 reads SGHRS; CDR2 reads YFSETQ. Here the CDR3 DNA reads TGCGCCAGCAGCCCGGACAGGGGCACAGATACGCAGTATTTT. Translated, it gives CASSPDRGTDTQYF.

In DNA, the CDR3 is TGTGCCAGCACTACGGACAGAAACCAAGAGACCCAGTACTTC. This translates into CASTTDRNQETQYF. The rearrangement links TRBV2 to TRBJ2-5; D might be TRBD1 (6 bases). Trimming pared 7 bases from V and 0 bases from J, leaving 12 bases between. Per the germline V gene, CDR1 is SNHLY and CDR2 is FYNNEI. CDR3 size: 14 residues.

With regard to this clone: Other DNA sequences in this sample translate to the same CDR3. The chain has TRBV7-6 and TRBJ2-3; possibly TRBD1 for D (6 bases). CDR1 is SGHVS, CDR2 FNYEAQ, per germline. V lost 0 bases and J lost 0, with 7 bases in between. CDR3 length equals 15 residues. The CDR3 spells CASSLAGASTDTQYF. DNA for the CDR3: TGTGCCAGCAGCTTAGCGGGGGCGAGCACAGATACGCAGTATTTT.

The chain links TRBV2 to TRBJ2-5, with a tentative D call TRBD2 (6 bases). Trimming shortened V by 7 bases and J by 5 bases, and 11 bases separated the two germline ends. Germline CDR1 is SNHLY and CDR2 is FYNNEI. The CDR3 has 12 residues. CDR3: CASTRAGETQYF. DNA for the CDR3: TGTGCCAGCACCCGGGCGGGGGAGACCCAGTACTTC.

V and J are TRBV21-1 and TRBJ1-5. TRBV21-1 is recorded as a pseudogene. The CDR3 totals 19 residues. The CDR3 nucleotides read TGTGCCAGCAGCAAAAGGCTGGAACGATTGAACGCGGGCAATCAGCCCCAGCATTTT. It encodes CASSKRLERLNAGNQPQHF.

The chain uses TRBV10-3 and TRBJ1-5, with D perhaps matching TRBD1 (5 bases). Germline CDR1 is ENHRY and CDR2 is SYGVKD. The CDR3 has 15 residues. The germline V and J ends were trimmed by 7 bases and 4 bases, with 17 bases remaining between them. In DNA form, the CDR3 reads TGTGCCATCAAGCGGGACGGCCAATTTAATCAGCCCCAGCATTTT. This codes for CAIKRDGQFNQPQHF.

The sample holds one count of this clone. The chain combines TRBV7-9 with TRBJ2-2; 7 bases fit TRBD2. Germline loops: CDR1 SEHNR, CDR2 FQNEAQ (reference sequence). Trimming took 5 bases from V and 4 from J; bases not matched to a gene: 13. The CDR3 consists of 17 residues. In DNA form, the CDR3 reads TGTGCCAGCAGCCTAACTGGAGCGGGGCGTAGCACCGGGGAGCTGTTTTTT. Its protein is CASSLTGAGRSTGELFF.

This chain links TRBV9 with TRBJ2-2; no definite D call. Germline V gene sequence: CDR1 SGDLS, CDR2 YYNGEE. This CDR3 region has 15 residues. V lost 6 bases and J 4 bases, leaving 16 bases between the germline ends. The CDR3 is CASNINAAATGELFF. CDR3 sequence (DNA): TGTGCCAGCAACATCAATGCGGCAGCCACCGGGGAGCTGTTTTTT.

The rearrangement links TRBV9 to TRBJ2-3, with a tentative D call TRBD2 (6 bases). The V and J ends lost 0 bases and 5 bases respectively, with 16 bases between them. Germline values: CDR1 SGDLS, CDR2 YYNGEE. There are 16 residues in the CDR3. The CDR3 DNA is TGTGCCAGCAGCGTAGAGGGACGATCGGGGGTAGATACGCAGTATTTT. It specifies CASSVEGRSGVDTQYF.

The genes are TRBV5-1 and TRBJ2-7, with D unresolved. The length of the CDR3 is 12 residues. V was pared by 4 bases and J by 7 bases, with 12 bases between. Per the germline V gene, CDR1 is SGHRS and CDR2 is YFSETQ. CDR3 region: CASSPATYEQYF. The CDR3 nucleotides read TGCGCCAGCAGCCCCGCGACATATGAGCAGTACTTC.

This CDR3 is CASSPAWDSHEQYF. The DNA of the CDR3 is TGTGCCAGCAGCCCCGCCTGGGACTCTCACGAGCAGTACTTC. The V gene is TRBV7-2, the J gene TRBJ2-7; tentative D call: TRBD2 (6 bases). CDR1 SGHTA and CDR2 FQGNSA come from the germline V gene. This CDR3 has 14 amino acids. V gave up 5 bases and J gave up 5 bases, with 16 bases separating them.

This clone appeared a few times. The chain is built from TRBV28 and TRBJ1-5, with 7 nucleotides matching TRBD1. The CDR3 has 15 residues. Germline loops: CDR1 MDHEN, CDR2 SYDVKM. Germline trimming cut 8 bases from V and 2 bases from J; bases unmatched to any gene: 9. The chain's CDR3 is CASRDSLSGNQPQHF. The CDR3 bases are TGTGCCAGCCGGGACAGTCTATCGGGCAATCAGCCCCAGCATTTT.

The chain uses TRBV28 and TRBJ1-3, with 8 bases aligning to TRBD1. The germline CDR1 and CDR2 sequences are MDHEN and SYDVKM. This CDR3 is built from 17 residues. Trimming at V came to 5 bases and at J to 3 bases, leaving 12 bases not matched to a gene. DNA of the CDR3: TGTGCCAGCAGTCCTATTAACCCGGACAGGGTTGGAAACACCATATATTTT. It specifies CASSPINPDRVGNTIYF.

The chain combines TRBV27 with TRBJ2-5; tentatively, D is TRBD1 or TRBD2 (5 bases each). The J call may be in error: the DNA end matches TRBJ2-7 better. The CDR3 has 15 residues. Germline CDR1 reads MNHEY; CDR2 reads SMNVEV (reference sequence). CDR3 nucleotide sequence: TGTGCCAGCAGTTTCCTACCTGGGGGCTCCTACGAGCAGTACTTC. Its protein is CASSFLPGGSYEQYF.

The gene calls are TRBV28 and TRBJ1-6; a possible D gene is TRBD1 (5 bases). Germline V lookup: CDR1 MDHEN, CDR2 SYDVKM. This CDR3 comprises 18 residues. With 6 bases removed from V and 0 bases from J, the gap between germline ends came to 18 bases. The CDR3 reads CASRFSGRRSSYNSPLHF. CDR3 nucleotide sequence: TGTGCCAGCAGGTTTTCAGGGCGCAGGAGCTCCTATAATTCACCCCTCCACTTT.

This clone was counted a few times. V and J are TRBV18 and TRBJ1-1; D gene ambiguous. This CDR3 spans 13 amino acids. Germline V gene sequence: CDR1 KGHSH, CDR2 LQKENI. Between the trimmed V and J ends, which lost 6 bases and 1 base, there was a span of 9 bases. CDR3 DNA: TGTGCCAGCTCCGAGAGTCAGAACACTGAAGCTTTCTTT. This gives the protein CASSESQNTEAFF.